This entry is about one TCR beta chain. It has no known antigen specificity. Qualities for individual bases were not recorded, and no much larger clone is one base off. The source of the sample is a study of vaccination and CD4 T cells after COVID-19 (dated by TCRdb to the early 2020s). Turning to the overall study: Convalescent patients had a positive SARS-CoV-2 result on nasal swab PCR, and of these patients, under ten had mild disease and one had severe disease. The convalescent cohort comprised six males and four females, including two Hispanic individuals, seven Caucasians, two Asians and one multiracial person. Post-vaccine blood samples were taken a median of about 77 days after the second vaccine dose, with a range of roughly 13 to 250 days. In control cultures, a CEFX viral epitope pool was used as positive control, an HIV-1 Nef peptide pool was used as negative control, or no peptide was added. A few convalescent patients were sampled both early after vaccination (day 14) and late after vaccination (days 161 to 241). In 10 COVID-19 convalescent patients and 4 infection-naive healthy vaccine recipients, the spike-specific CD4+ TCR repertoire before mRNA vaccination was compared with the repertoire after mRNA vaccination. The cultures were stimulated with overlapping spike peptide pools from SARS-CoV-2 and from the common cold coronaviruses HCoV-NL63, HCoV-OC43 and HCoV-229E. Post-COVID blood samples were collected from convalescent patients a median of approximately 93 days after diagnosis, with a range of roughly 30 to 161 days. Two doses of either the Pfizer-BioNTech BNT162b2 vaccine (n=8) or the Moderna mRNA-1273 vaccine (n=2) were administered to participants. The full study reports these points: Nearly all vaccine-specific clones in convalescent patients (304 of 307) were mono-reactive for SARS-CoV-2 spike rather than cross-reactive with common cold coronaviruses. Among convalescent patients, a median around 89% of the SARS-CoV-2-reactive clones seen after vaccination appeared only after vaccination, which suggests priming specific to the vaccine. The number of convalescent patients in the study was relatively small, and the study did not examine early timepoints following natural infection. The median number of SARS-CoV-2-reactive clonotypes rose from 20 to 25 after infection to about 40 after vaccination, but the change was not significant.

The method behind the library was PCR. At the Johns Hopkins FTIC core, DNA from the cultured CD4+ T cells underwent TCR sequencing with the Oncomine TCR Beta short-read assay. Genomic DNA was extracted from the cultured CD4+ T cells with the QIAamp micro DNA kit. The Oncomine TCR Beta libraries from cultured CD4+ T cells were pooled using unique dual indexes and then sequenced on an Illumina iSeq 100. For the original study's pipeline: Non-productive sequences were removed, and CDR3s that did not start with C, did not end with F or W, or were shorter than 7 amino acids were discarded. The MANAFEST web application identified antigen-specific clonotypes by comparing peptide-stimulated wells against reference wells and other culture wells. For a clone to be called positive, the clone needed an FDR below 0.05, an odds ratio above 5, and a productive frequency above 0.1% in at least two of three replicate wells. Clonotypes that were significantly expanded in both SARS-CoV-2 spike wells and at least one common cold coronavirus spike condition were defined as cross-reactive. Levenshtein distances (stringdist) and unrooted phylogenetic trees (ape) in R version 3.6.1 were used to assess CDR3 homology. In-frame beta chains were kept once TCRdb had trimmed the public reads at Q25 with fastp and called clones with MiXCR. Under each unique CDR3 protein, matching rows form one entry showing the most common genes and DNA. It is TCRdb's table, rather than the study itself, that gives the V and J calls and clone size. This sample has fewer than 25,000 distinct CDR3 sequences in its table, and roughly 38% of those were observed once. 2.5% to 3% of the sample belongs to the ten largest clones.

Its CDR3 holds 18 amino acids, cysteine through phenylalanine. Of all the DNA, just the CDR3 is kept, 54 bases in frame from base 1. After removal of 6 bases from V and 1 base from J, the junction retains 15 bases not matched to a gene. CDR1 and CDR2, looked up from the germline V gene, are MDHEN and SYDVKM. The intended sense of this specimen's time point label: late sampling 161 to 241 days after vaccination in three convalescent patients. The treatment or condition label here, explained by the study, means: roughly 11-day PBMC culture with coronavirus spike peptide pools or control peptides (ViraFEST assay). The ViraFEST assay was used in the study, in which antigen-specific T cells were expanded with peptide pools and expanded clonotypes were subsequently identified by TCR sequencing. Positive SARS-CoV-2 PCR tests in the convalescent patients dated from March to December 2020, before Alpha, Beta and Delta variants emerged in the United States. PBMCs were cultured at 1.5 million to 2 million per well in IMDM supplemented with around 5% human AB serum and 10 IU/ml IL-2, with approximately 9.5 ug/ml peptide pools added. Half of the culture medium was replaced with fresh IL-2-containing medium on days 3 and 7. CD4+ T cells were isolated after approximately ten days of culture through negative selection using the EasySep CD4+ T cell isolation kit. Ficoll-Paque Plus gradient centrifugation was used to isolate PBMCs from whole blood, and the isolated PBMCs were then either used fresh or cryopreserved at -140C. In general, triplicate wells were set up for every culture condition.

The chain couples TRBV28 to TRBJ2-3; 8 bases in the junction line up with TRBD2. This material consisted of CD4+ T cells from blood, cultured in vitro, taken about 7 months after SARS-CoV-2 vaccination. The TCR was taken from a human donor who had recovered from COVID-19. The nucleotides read TGTGCCAGCAGCAAACCGTACGGGGGGGGCTTCGGCACAGATACGCAGTATTTT. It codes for CASSKPYGGGFGTDTQYF.